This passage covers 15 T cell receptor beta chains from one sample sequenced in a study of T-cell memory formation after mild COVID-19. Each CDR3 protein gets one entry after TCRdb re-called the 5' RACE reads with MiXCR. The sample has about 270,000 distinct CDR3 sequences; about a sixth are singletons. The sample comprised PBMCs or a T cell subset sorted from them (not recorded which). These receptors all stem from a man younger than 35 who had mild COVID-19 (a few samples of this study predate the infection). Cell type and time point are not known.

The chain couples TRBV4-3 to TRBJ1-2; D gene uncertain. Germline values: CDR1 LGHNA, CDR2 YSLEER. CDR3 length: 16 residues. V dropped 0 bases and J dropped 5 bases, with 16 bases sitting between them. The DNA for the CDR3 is TGCGCCAGCAGCCAAGATACGCCAGAAAGATTATATGGCTACACCTTC. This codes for CASSQDTPERLYGYTF.

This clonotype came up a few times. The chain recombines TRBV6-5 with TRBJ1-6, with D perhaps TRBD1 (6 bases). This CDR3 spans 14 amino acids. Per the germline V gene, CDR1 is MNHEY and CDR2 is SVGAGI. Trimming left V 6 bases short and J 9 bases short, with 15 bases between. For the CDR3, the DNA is TGTGCCAGCAGACAGGGAAGGGGGTTTTCACCCCTCCACTTT. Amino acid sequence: CASRQGRGFSPLHF.

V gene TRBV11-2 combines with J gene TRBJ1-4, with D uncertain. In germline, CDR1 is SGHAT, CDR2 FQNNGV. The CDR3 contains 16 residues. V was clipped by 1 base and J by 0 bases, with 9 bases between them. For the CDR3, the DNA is TGTGCCAGCAGCTTAGGGGCGGACCCAACTAATGAAAAACTGTTTTTT. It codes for CASSLGADPTNEKLFF.

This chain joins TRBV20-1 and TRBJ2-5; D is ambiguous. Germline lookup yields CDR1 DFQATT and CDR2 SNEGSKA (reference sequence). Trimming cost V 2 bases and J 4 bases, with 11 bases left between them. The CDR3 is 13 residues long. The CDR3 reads CSARRSRAETQYF. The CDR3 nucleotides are TGCAGTGCTAGACGTTCTAGGGCAGAGACCCAGTACTTC.

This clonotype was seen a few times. CDR3 in DNA: TGTGCCAGCAGCCAAGCTTACAGGGATGTAGCAGATACGCAGTATTTT. This translates into CASSQAYRDVADTQYF. The chain combines TRBV3-1 with TRBJ2-3, with D tentatively TRBD1 (6 bases). CDR1 and CDR2 (germline): LGHDT, YNNKEL (reference sequence). CDR3 length equals 16 residues. Trimming took 1 base from V and 4 from J, leaving 15 bases between them.

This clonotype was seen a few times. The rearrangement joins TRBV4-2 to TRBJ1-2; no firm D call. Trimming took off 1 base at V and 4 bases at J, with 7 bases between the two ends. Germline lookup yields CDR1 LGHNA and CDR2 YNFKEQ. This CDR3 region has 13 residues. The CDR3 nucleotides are TGTGCCAGCAGCCAAGTCATGGGCTATGGCTACACCTTC. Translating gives CASSQVMGYGYTF.

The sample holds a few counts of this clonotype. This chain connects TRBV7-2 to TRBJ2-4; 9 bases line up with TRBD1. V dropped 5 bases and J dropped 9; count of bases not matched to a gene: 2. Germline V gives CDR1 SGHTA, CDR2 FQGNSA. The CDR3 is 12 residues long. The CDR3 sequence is CASSPGQGIQYF. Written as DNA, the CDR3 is TGTGCCAGCAGCCCGGGACAGGGCATTCAGTACTTC.

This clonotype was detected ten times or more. CDR3 sequence reads: CASSSAGAEDTQYF. The CDR3 DNA reads TGTGCCAGCAGTTCTGCGGGGGCCGAGGATACGCAGTATTTT. The chain uses TRBV28 and TRBJ2-3, with a weak D call TRBD2 (7 bases). Germline V gene sequence: CDR1 MDHEN, CDR2 SYDVKM. Trimming pared 4 bases from V and 6 bases from J, leaving 14 bases between. The CDR3 runs to 14 residues.

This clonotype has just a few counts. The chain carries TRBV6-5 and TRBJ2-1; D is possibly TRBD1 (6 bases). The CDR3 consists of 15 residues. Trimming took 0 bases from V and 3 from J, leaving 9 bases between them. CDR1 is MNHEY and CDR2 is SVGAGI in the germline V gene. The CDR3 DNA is TGTGCCAGCAGTTACTCACCAGGGGACTACAATGAGCAGTTCTTC. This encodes CASSYSPGDYNEQFF.

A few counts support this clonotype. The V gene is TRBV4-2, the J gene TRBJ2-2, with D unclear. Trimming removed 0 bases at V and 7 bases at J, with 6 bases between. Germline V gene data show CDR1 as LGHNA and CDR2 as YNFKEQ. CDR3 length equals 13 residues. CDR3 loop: CASSQDLVGELFF. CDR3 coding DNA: TGTGCCAGCAGCCAAGATCTTGTCGGGGAGCTGTTTTTT.

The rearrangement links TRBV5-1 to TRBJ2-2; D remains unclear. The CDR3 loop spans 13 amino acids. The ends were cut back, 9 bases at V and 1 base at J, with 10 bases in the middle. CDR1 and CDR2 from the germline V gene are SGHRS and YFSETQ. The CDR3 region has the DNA TGCGCCACTGCGCTGGAGAACACCGGGGAGCTGTTTTTT. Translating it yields CATALENTGELFF.

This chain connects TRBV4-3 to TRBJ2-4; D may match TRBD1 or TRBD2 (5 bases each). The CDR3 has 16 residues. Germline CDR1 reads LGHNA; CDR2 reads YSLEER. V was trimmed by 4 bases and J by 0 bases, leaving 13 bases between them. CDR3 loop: CASSLGTVLAKNIQYF. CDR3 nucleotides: TGCGCCAGCAGCCTCGGGACGGTACTAGCCAAAAACATTCAGTACTTC.

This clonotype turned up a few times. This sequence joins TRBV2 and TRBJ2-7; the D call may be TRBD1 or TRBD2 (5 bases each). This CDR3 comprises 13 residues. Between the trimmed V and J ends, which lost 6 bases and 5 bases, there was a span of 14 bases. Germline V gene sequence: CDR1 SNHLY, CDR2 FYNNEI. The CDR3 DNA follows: TGTGCCAGCAGCGCCGGGACGTCCGACGAGCAGTACTTC. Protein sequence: CASSAGTSDEQYF.

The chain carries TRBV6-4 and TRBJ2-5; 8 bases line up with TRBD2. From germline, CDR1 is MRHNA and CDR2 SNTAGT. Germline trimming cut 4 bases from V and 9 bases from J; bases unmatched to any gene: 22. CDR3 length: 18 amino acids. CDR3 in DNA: TGTGCCAGCAGTGGGATTAGCGGGAACGCGGGGCTCAAGAAGGCCCAGTACTTC. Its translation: CASSGISGNAGLKKAQYF.

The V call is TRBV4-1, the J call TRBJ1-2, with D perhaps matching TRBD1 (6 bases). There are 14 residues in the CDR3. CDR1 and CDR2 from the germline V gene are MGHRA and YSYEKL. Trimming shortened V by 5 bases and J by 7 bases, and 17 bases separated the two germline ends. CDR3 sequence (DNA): TGCGCCAGCAGCGGAATACCTTCAGGGGCTGGCTACACCTTC. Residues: CASSGIPSGAGYTF.